These 18 T cell receptor beta chains were all obtained from the same sample, sequenced in a study of blood T cell repertoires in COVID-19 (TCRdb year 2020). Libraries were built with the immunoSEQ multiplex PCR assay. TCRdb mirrors the immuneACCESS table, restricted to in-frame sequences. Some clones are absent from its copies; in checked studies, under half trace to an unresolved V gene, and the reason for the others is unknown. A total of fewer than 450,000 clones appear in this sample, around 90% of them only once. Roughly 1.9% of the sample lies in the top ten. The source material was PBMCs or T cells enriched from blood (not recorded which). All receptors derive from a middle-aged woman with acute COVID-19.

The CDR3 loop reads CASSLVQGYEQYF. The CDR3 nucleotides are TGTGCCAGCAGCTTGGTTCAGGGGTACGAGCAGTACTTC. The rearrangement links TRBV5-6 to TRBJ2-7, with D tentatively TRBD1 (6 bases). The CDR3 loop spans 13 amino acids. Trimming removed 0 bases at V and 4 bases at J, with 8 bases between. CDR1 and CDR2 (germline): SGHDT, YYEEEE. The variable domain in full, completed from reference TRBV5-6 and TRBJ2-7, reads DAGVTQSPTHLIKTRGQQVTLRCSPKSGHDTVSWYQQALGQGPQFIFQYYEEEERQRGNFPDRFSGHQFPNYSSELNVNALLLGDSALYLCASSLVQGYEQYFGPGTRLTVT.

The rearrangement joins TRBV7-9 to TRBJ2-2; tentative D call: TRBD2 (6 bases). This CDR3 region has 15 residues. Trimming cost V 2 bases and J 3 bases, with 10 bases left between them. The germline gives CDR1 SEHNR, CDR2 FQNEAQ (reference sequence). CDR3 coding DNA: TGTGCCAGCAGCTTATGGGGGGAGGACACCGGGGAGCTGTTTTTT. Protein product: CASSLWGEDTGELFF.

Only one count was recorded for this clone. V is TRBV7-2 and J is TRBJ1-4; no clear D gene. The CDR3 loop spans 15 amino acids. The V end lost 1 base, the J end lost 7 bases, and 13 bases lay between the germline ends. Germline lookup yields CDR1 SGHTA and CDR2 FQGNSA. The CDR3: CASSLGAGFTEKLFF. The CDR3 DNA reads as TGTGCCAGCAGCTTAGGGGCGGGATTTACTGAAAAACTGTTTTTT. Complete variable domain (other parts from reference TRBV7-2 and TRBJ1-4): GAGVSQSPSNKVTEKGKDVELRCDPISGHTALYWYRQSLGQGLEFLIYFQGNSAPDKSGLPSDRFSAERTGGSVSTLTIQRTQQEDSAVYLCASSLGAGFTEKLFFGSGTQLSVL.

The rearrangement joins TRBV6-5 to TRBJ1-5, with 8 nucleotides matching TRBD1. The CDR3 contains 16 residues. The J segment lost 2 bases and the V segment lost 4 bases, leaving 7 bases of the junction unmatched. Germline CDR1 MNHEY, CDR2 SVGAGI. CDR3 nucleotides: TGTGCCAGCAGTTTCTACAGGGGGACGGGCAATCAGCCCCAGCATTTT. Protein product: CASSFYRGTGNQPQHF.

V and J are TRBV27 and TRBJ1-2, with 10 bases that match TRBD1. The V gene end was trimmed by 5 bases and the J gene end by 8 bases; junction bases not matched to a gene: 5. This CDR3 spans 13 amino acids. Germline V gene lookup returns CDR1 MNHEY and CDR2 SMNVEV (reference sequence). The CDR3: CASSRQGARGYTF. The CDR3 region has the DNA TGTGCCAGCAGTCGACAGGGGGCGAGAGGCTACACCTTC.

In its sample, this clone was seen a few times. The chain joins TRBV30 to TRBJ1-4; the D gene is possibly TRBD1 (6 bases). This CDR3 is built from 14 residues. V lost 1 base and J lost 7, with 13 bases in between. Germline V gives CDR1 GTSNPN, CDR2 SVGIG (reference sequence). The CDR3 protein is CAWSGGGLGEKLFF. The CDR3 coding sequence is TGTGCCTGGAGTGGGGGGGGCTTGGGTGAAAAACTGTTTTTT.

This clone was seen just once. This chain uses TRBV19 with TRBJ2-6, with TRBD1 matching 8 bases. Unmatched junction bases numbered 11, after V lost 7 bases and J lost 0 bases. CDR1 is LNHDA, CDR2 SQIVND, per germline (reference sequence). The CDR3 length is 18 residues. The CDR3 DNA reads TGTGCCAGTACCCCCCTGGGACAGGAGAGCTCTGGGGCCAACGTCCTGACTTTC. This encodes CASTPLGQESSGANVLTF.

This clone appeared once. The CDR3 protein is CASSEVGREETQYF. The DNA for the CDR3 is TGTGCCAGCAGTGAGGTGGGGAGAGAAGAGACCCAGTACTTC. The chain has TRBV2 and TRBJ2-5, with D possibly matching TRBD2 (5 bases). Trimming left V 3 bases short and J 3 bases short, with 11 bases between. The CDR3 spans 14 residues. The germline V gene has CDR1 SNHLY and CDR2 FYNNEI.

This clone was found once. CDR3 DNA sequence: TGCGCCAGCAGCCAAACCCCACAGGGGGAAAACACTGAAGCTTTCTTT. Its translation: CASSQTPQGENTEAFF. This chain connects TRBV4-1 to TRBJ1-1; the match to TRBD1 covers 8 bases. J was trimmed by 2 bases and V by 2 bases; bases with no gene match: 7. This CDR3 comprises 16 residues. Germline CDR1 is MGHRA and CDR2 is YSYEKL.

As for this clone: This same CDR3 is encoded by further DNA sequences in the sample. This sequence joins TRBV7-9 and TRBJ2-2; 7 bases fit TRBD1. Germline-derived CDR1 and CDR2 are SEHNR and FQNEAQ (reference sequence). The CDR3 has 14 residues. V lost 5 bases to trimming and J lost 5 bases; unmatched junction nucleotides: 5. The CDR3 DNA reads TGTGCCAGCAGCCCTGACAGGGCTACCGGGGAGCTGTTTTTT. Its protein product is CASSPDRATGELFF.

This clone was seen a single time. The chain has TRBV5-4 and TRBJ2-1, with TRBD1 matching 11 bases. The junction had 4 bases not matched to a gene; V was cut back by 3 bases and J by 14 bases. Per germline, CDR1 SGHNT and CDR2 YYREEE (reference sequence). The CDR3 loop spans 12 amino acids. Written as DNA, the CDR3 is TGTGCCAGCAGCTATGGGACAGGGGGTGAGTTCTTC. Protein product: CASSYGTGGEFF.

This chain uses TRBV2 with TRBJ2-5; perhaps TRBD1 as D (5 bases). CDR1 SNHLY and CDR2 FYNNEI come from the germline V gene. The V and J ends lost 2 bases and 5 bases respectively, with 9 bases between them. The CDR3 length is 13 residues. The CDR3 loop is CASSENRLETQYF. The CDR3 DNA sequence: TGTGCCAGCAGTGAAAACAGGCTTGAGACCCAGTACTTC.

The chain links TRBV15 to TRBJ2-5; the match to TRBD2 covers 7 bases. After removal of 3 bases from V and 4 bases from J, the junction contained 5 bases not matched to a gene. Germline-derived CDR1 and CDR2 are LNHNV and YYDKDF (reference sequence). This CDR3 spans 14 amino acids. The CDR3 DNA follows: TGTGCCACCAGCAGTGGGGGGGATGGAGAGACCCAGTACTTC. Encoded protein: CATSSGGDGETQYF. Based on the CDR3 plus reference TRBV15 and TRBJ2-5, the full variable domain is DAMVIQNPRYQVTQFGKPVTLSCSQTLNHNVMYWYQQKSSQAPKLLFHYYDKDFNNEADTPDNFQSRRPNTSFCFLDIRSPGLGDTAMYLCATSSGGDGETQYFGPGTRLLVL.

The J gene is TRBJ2-2, the V gene TRBV15, with a weak D call TRBD2 (6 bases). The germline V gene has CDR1 LNHNV and CDR2 YYDKDF (reference sequence). V dropped 0 bases and J dropped 3 bases, with 11 bases sitting between them. The CDR3 loop spans 16 amino acids. This chain's CDR3 is CATSREGGVHTGELFF. In DNA, the CDR3 is TGTGCCACCAGCAGAGAAGGAGGGGTTCACACCGGGGAGCTGTTTTTT.

CDR3 DNA: TGTGCCAGCAGCTTAAGAGGGGGCCCGGGTGAGCAGTTCTTC. Its translation is CASSLRGGPGEQFF. The chain is built from TRBV7-6 and TRBJ2-1, with 7 positions matching TRBD1. Germline V gene lookup returns CDR1 SGHVS and CDR2 FNYEAQ. The CDR3 consists of 14 residues. With V trimmed by 2 bases and J by 9 bases, 7 bases remained unmatched.

J is TRBJ2-2 and V is TRBV19, with TRBD2 matching over 8 bases. Looked up from germline, CDR1 is LNHDA and CDR2 is SQIVND (reference sequence). With V trimmed by 6 bases and J by 6 bases, 9 bases remained unmatched. The length of the CDR3 is 15 residues. Here the CDR3 DNA reads TGTGCCAGTAGAGGGGCGGGGGGCTTGGCCGGGGAGCTGTTTTTT. It is translated as CASRGAGGLAGELFF.

This chain links TRBV18 with TRBJ2-4; maybe TRBD1 (5 bases). V was clipped by 2 bases and J by 2 bases, with 7 bases between them. The CDR3 runs 14 residues. Germline CDR1 reads KGHSH; CDR2 reads LQKENI. The CDR3 sequence: CASSPSGTKNIQYF. DNA for the CDR3: TGTGCCAGCTCACCATCAGGGACCAAAAACATTCAGTACTTC.

V usage is TRBV5-1 and J usage is TRBJ1-4; 9 nucleotides agree with TRBD1. The CDR3 consists of 15 residues. The V gene end was trimmed by 3 bases and the J gene end by 4 bases; junction bases not matched to a gene: 4. Germline lookup yields CDR1 SGHRS and CDR2 YFSETQ. Here the CDR3 DNA reads TGCGCCAGCAGCTGGACAGGGGACCTTAATGAAAAACTGTTTTTT. Protein sequence: CASSWTGDLNEKLFF.